This T cell receptor beta chain was documented in a study of post-analysis software for immune sequencing data. The study, taken as a whole, reports: The study found TRBV5-6, TRBV5-1 and TRBV20-1 among five TRBV segments more frequent in patients than controls. Analysis by F measure revealed that same-batch samples clustered strongly together.

This clonotype was seen at least ten times. Its target is not known. CDR1 SQVTM and CDR2 ANQGSEA come from the germline V gene. Trimming cost V 5 bases and J 1 base, with 12 bases left between them. The CDR3 is 13 amino acids. cDNA libraries of TCR beta carried unique molecular identifiers. Each CDR3 protein is one row after TCRdb ran MiXCR on the PCR reads. Among approximately 730,000 distinct CDR3 sequences listed, more than 45% were seen once. Material: blood. The receptor was isolated from a girl between 5 and 17 years old with multiple sclerosis. The chain links TRBV29-1 to TRBJ2-7; perhaps TRBD2 as D (6 bases). The CDR3 region is CSVLRELSYEQYF. The CDR3 coding sequence is TGCAGCGTTTTACGGGAGCTATCCTACGAGCAGTACTTC.